The 18 T cell receptor beta chains below come from one sample, sequenced in a study of blood T cell repertoires in COVID-19. Sequenced by immunoSEQ multiplex PCR; TCRdb stores in-frame clones only, minus some. The sample comprises approximately 96,000 clones, 70% to 90% of which are singletons, and just under 3% rests with the top ten. Sequencing used peripheral blood. The receptor set was obtained from a woman older than 75 with acute or convalescent COVID-19.

The chain carries TRBV6-6 and TRBJ2-1; 11 bases fit TRBD2. The J segment lost 0 bases and the V segment lost 5 bases, leaving 12 bases of the junction unmatched. The CDR3 loop spans 19 amino acids. Germline assignment: CDR1 MNHNY and CDR2 SVGAGI (reference sequence). Here the CDR3 DNA reads TGTGCCAGCAGTCTGACCGGGACTAGCGGCCCGAGCTCCTACAATGAGCAGTTCTTC. Its protein is CASSLTGTSGPSSYNEQFF.

The chain recombines TRBV29-1 with TRBJ2-1; 7 nucleotides align to TRBD2. The junction had 22 bases not matched to a gene; V was cut back by 6 bases and J by 2 bases. The CDR3 consists of 19 residues. The germline gives CDR1 SQVTM, CDR2 ANQGSEA. The CDR3 nucleotides are TGCAGCGTGACCGCCCGACAGTTAGGTCTAGCGGCCCCCTACAATGAGCAGTTCTTC. The encoded protein is CSVTARQLGLAAPYNEQFF.

There are a few counts of this clone. CDR3 region: CASSSGGSGNTIYF. The CDR3 coding sequence is TGTGCCAGCAGTTCCGGGGGGTCGGGAAACACCATATATTTT. V and J are TRBV27 and TRBJ1-3; D possibly corresponds to TRBD1 (5 bases). V was pared by 4 bases and J by 4 bases, with 11 bases between. The germline V gene has CDR1 MNHEY and CDR2 SMNVEV (reference sequence). The CDR3 is 14 residues long.

The rearrangement links TRBV25-1 to TRBJ2-7; no clear D gene. Germline lookup yields CDR1 MGHDK and CDR2 SYGVNS. The CDR3 has 12 residues. V was shortened by 4 bases and J by 5 bases, with 9 bases between the two germline ends. CDR3 region: CASSARSDEQYF. The CDR3 DNA reads as TGTGCCAGCAGTGCTAGGTCTGACGAGCAGTACTTC.

This clone was seen just once. The J gene is TRBJ2-7, the V gene TRBV30; 10 bases align to TRBD1. This CDR3 comprises 14 residues. Germline CDR1 is GTSNPN and CDR2 is SVGIG (reference sequence). V trimming: 3 bases; J trimming: 4 bases; junction bases outside the gene matches: 6. CDR3 residues: CAWRLTGGGYEQYF. CDR3 in DNA: TGTGCCTGGAGACTGACAGGGGGCGGATACGAGCAGTACTTC. The variable domain in full, with the rest retrieved from reference TRBV30 and TRBJ2-7, is SQTIHQWPATLVQPVGSPLSLECTVEGTSNPNLYWYRQAAGRGLQLLFYSVGIGQISSEVPQNLSASRPQDRQFILSSKKLLLSDSGFYLCAWRLTGGGYEQYFGPGTRLTVT.

The V and J genes are TRBV4-3 and TRBJ1-1, with a tentative D call TRBD1 (5 bases). Germline CDR1 reads LGHNA; CDR2 reads YSLEER. V lost 0 bases and J lost 5, with 16 bases in between. The length of the CDR3 is 16 residues. The CDR3 sequence: CASSQESGRRSTEAFF. CDR3 coding DNA: TGCGCCAGCAGCCAAGAGTCAGGGCGGCGGTCTACTGAAGCTTTCTTT.

The chain employs TRBV18 and TRBJ2-1; 15 nucleotides agree with TRBD2. V lost 3 bases and J lost 10; bases outside the gene matches: 7. The CDR3 has 16 residues. Germline values: CDR1 KGHSH, CDR2 LQKENI. The CDR3 region has the DNA TGTGCCAGCTCACCTCGGACTAGCGGGGGGGAGGGGGAGCAGTTCTTC. It codes for CASSPRTSGGEGEQFF.

This clone was seen only a few times. The chain combines TRBV18 with TRBJ2-1, with 9 positions matching TRBD2. The CDR3 spans 14 residues. V shed 2 bases, J shed 9 bases, and the junction held 5 bases outside the gene matches. Per the germline V gene, CDR1 is KGHSH and CDR2 is LQKENI. CDR3 nucleotides: TGTGCCAGCTCACCAGGGGGGACTAGCCGTGAGCAGTTCTTC. Its protein is CASSPGGTSREQFF. Filled out from reference TRBV18 and TRBJ2-1, the complete variable domain reads NAGVMQNPRHLVRRRGQEARLRCSPMKGHSHVYWYRQLPEEGLKFMVYLQKENIIDESGMPKERFSAEFPKEGPSILRIQQVVRGDSAAYFCASSPGGTSREQFFGPGTRLTVL.

CDR3 in amino acids: CASSSGLAIEQFF. In nucleotides, the CDR3 is TGTGCCAGCAGTTCAGGACTAGCGATTGAGCAGTTCTTC. J is TRBJ2-1 and V is TRBV6-5; 9 nucleotides line up with TRBD2. V gave up 4 bases and J gave up 9 bases; unmatched junction bases: 4. Germline V gene data show CDR1 as MNHEY and CDR2 as SVGAGI. The CDR3 is 13 amino acids.

This clone was counted a few times. This rearrangement joins TRBV7-9 to TRBJ1-2; TRBD1 agrees at 9 bases. This CDR3 is built from 12 residues. With 1 base clipped from V and 10 bases from J, the junction kept 1 base outside the gene matches. CDR1 is SEHNR and CDR2 is FQNEAQ in the germline V gene (reference sequence). CDR3 region: CASSLGTGAYTF. In DNA, the CDR3 is TGTGCCAGCAGCTTAGGGACAGGGGCCTACACCTTC.

This clone was seen a few times. The chain employs TRBV19 and TRBJ1-2, with D perhaps TRBD1 (5 bases). This CDR3 comprises 14 residues. Between the trimmed V and J ends, which lost 9 bases and 4 bases, there was a span of 18 bases. Germline CDR1 and CDR2: LNHDA and SQIVND (reference sequence). CDR3 DNA: TGTGCCAGCACAGGACCTCCCTCCCCCTATGGCTACACCTTC. Protein sequence: CASTGPPSPYGYTF.

The chain links TRBV7-8 to TRBJ1-2; TRBD1 might be the D (6 bases). Germline V gene lookup returns CDR1 SGHVS and CDR2 FQNEAQ. CDR3 length: 17 residues. Trimming stripped 1 base from V and 2 bases from J, with 17 bases between. The CDR3 coding sequence is TGTGCCAGCAGCTTAGGAAGGGCGGGGGCACTAAACTATGGCTACACCTTC. Residues: CASSLGRAGALNYGYTF.

This chain uses TRBV27 with TRBJ1-6, with D unresolved. Trimming took off 1 base at V and 10 bases at J, with 8 bases between the two ends. This CDR3 spans 13 amino acids. CDR1 and CDR2 from the germline V gene are MNHEY and SMNVEV (reference sequence). CDR3 region: CASSLYPESPLHF. CDR3 in DNA: TGTGCCAGCAGTTTATACCCGGAGTCACCCCTCCACTTT.

The V call is TRBV7-6, the J call TRBJ1-1, with a weak D call TRBD1 (6 bases). The CDR3 length is 17 residues. The germline V gene has CDR1 SGHVS and CDR2 FNYEAQ. Deletions cut 2 bases from V and 4 bases from J, with 20 bases between. The CDR3 DNA reads TGTGCCAGCAGCTTAATGGGGGCAGACCCATGGGGCACTGAAGCTTTCTTT. Protein sequence: CASSLMGADPWGTEAFF.

The gene calls are TRBV29-1 and TRBJ2-3; D gene ambiguous. The germline gives CDR1 SQVTM, CDR2 ANQGSEA. The CDR3 extends over 12 amino acids. Trimming removed 4 bases from V and 6 bases from J, with 11 bases in between. CDR3 bases: TGCAGCGTTGGGGCAGGAAGGGATACGCAGTATTTT. This codes for CSVGAGRDTQYF.

The chain links TRBV5-1 to TRBJ2-7, with TRBD2 matching over 13 bases. CDR1 is SGHRS and CDR2 is YFSETQ in the germline V gene. The ends lost 5 bases at V and 4 bases at J; junction bases unmatched: 9. CDR3 size: 16 residues. CDR3 residues: CASSHKVGLAGYEQYF. CDR3 in DNA: TGCGCCAGCAGTCACAAAGTGGGACTAGCGGGATACGAGCAGTACTTC.

This chain joins TRBV2 and TRBJ1-6; D is unresolved. Trimming removed 4 bases at V and 7 bases at J, with 14 bases between. Looked up from germline, CDR1 is SNHLY and CDR2 is FYNNEI. The CDR3 extends over 15 amino acids. Written as DNA, the CDR3 is TGTGCCAGCAGTGCTGGCAGGCCTTTGAATTCACCCCTCCACTTT. It translates to CASSAGRPLNSPLHF.

This chain links TRBV6-2 or TRBV6-3 with TRBJ2-7; TRBD2 agrees at 7 bases. The CDR3 covers 14 residues. Germline CDR1 is MNHEY and CDR2 is SVGEGT. V lost 5 bases and J lost 6; bases outside the gene matches: 10. CDR3 DNA sequence: TGTGCCAGCAGTCGCGGGAGTGGGGTAGGCGAGCAGTACTTC. This encodes CASSRGSGVGEQYF.